This T cell receptor beta chain was sequenced during a study of cytomegalovirus exposure and HLA in healthy donors. Study results and caveats: A later analysis linked a missense variant in DCLRE1C to the trimming of TCR beta V and J genes. A later analysis reportedly found fewer N-insertions in an Asian-associated ancestry cluster than the roughly 670-donor mean. The study assumed roughly uniform donor sequencing depth for presence/absence analyses.

Per germline, CDR1 SGHAT and CDR2 FQDESV (reference sequence). The CDR3 is 12 amino acids. The V end lost 6 bases, the J end lost 11 bases, and 16 bases lay between the germline ends. PCR used 60 Vbeta primers and 13 Jbeta primers. Produced via immunoSEQ multiplex PCR; TCRdb's table is partial and in-frame only. The sample contains about 200,000 clones, more than 75% of which appear only once. About this clone itself: Its antigen is not known.

Material for sequencing was PBMCs. This clonotype was sampled from a male donor in good health and CMV-seropositive. J is TRBJ1-1 and V is TRBV11-1; TRBD1 is a possible D gene (6 bases). CDR3 sequence: CASRSTGLPAFF. The DNA for the CDR3 is TGTGCCAGCAGGTCAACAGGGCTACCGGCTTTCTTT. Looking up the rest from reference TRBV11-1 and TRBJ1-1 gives the full variable domain: EAEVAQSPRYKITEKSQAVAFWCDPISGHATLYWYRQILGQGPELLVQFQDESVVDDSQLPKDRFSAERLKGVDSTLKIQPAELGDSAMYLCASRSTGLPAFFGQGTRLTVV.